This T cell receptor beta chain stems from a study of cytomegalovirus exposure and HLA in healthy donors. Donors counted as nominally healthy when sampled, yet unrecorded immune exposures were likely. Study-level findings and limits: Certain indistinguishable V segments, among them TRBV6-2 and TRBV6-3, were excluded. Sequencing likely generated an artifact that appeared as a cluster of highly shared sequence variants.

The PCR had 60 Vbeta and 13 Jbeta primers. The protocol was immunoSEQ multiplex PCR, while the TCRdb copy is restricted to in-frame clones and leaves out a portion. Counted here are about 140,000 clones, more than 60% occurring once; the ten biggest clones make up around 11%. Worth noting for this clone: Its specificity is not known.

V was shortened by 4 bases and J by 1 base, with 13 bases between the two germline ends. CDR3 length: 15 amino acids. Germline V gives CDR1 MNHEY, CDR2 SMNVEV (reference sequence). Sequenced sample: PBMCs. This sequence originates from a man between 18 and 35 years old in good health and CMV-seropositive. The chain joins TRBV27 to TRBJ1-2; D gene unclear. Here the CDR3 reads CASSSPQRGNYGYTF. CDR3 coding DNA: TGTGCCAGCAGTTCACCGCAGCGGGGTAACTATGGCTACACCTTC.